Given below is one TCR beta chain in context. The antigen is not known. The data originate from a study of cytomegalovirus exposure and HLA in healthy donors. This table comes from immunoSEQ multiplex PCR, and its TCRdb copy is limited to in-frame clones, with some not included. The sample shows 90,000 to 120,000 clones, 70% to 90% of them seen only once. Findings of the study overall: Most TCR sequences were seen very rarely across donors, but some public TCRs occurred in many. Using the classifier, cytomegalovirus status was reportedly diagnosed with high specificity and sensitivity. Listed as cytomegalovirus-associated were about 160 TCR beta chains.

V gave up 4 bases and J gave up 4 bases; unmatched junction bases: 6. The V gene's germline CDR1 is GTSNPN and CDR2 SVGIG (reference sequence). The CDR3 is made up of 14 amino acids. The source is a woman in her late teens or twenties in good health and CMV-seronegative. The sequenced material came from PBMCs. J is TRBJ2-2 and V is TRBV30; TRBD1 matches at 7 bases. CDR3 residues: CAWTGDSLTGELFF. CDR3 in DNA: TGTGCCTGGACCGGGGACAGCCTCACCGGGGAGCTGTTTTTT. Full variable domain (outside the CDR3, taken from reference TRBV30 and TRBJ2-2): SQTIHQWPATLVQPVGSPLSLECTVEGTSNPNLYWYRQAAGRGLQLLFYSVGIGQISSEVPQNLSASRPQDRQFILSSKKLLLSDSGFYLCAWTGDSLTGELFFGEGSRLTVL.